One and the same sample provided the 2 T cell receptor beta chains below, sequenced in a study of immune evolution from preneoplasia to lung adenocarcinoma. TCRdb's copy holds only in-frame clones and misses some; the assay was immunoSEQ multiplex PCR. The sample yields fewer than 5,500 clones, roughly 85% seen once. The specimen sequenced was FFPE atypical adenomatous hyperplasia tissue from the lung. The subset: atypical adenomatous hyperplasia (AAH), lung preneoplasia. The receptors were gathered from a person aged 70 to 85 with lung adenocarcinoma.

CDR3 in amino acids: CATWTGAYGYTF. The CDR3, as DNA: TGTGCCACCTGGACAGGGGCTTATGGCTACACCTTC. J is TRBJ1-2 and V is TRBV2; 9 positions match TRBD1. V lost 10 bases, J lost 5 bases, and 5 bases stayed unmatched. CDR3 length: 12 amino acids. Germline-derived CDR1 and CDR2 are SNHLY and FYNNEI.

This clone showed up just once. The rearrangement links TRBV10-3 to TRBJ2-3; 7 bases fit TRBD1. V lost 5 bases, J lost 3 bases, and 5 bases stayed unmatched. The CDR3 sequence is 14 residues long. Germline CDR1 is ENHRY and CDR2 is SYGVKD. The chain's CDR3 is CAISPGGRTDTQYF. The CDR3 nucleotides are TGTGCCATCAGTCCAGGGGGACGGACAGATACGCAGTATTTT.